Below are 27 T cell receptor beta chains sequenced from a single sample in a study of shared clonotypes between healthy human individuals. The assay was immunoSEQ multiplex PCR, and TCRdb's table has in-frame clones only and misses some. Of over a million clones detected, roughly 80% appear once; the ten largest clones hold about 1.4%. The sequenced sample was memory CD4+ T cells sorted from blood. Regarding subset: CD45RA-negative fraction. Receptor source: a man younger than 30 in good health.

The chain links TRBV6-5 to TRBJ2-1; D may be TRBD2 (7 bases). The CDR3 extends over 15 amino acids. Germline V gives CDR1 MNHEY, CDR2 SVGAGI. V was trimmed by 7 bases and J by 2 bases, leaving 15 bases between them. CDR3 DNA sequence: TGTGCCAGCAAGGCGGTGGGGGGGCCCTACAATGAGCAGTTCTTC. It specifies CASKAVGGPYNEQFF.

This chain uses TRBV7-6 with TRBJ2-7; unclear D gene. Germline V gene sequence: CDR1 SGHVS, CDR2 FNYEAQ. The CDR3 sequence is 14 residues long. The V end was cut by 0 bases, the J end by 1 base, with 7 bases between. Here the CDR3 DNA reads TGTGCCAGCAGCTTAGCCGGCAGGTCCTACGAGCAGTACTTC. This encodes CASSLAGRSYEQYF.

CDR3 bases: TGTGCCAGCAGGTCAGCGGGACAGGGCACAGATACGCAGTATTTT. This encodes CASRSAGQGTDTQYF. V gene TRBV28 combines with J gene TRBJ2-3, with D possibly TRBD1 on 8 matching bases. Trimming took 6 bases from V and 1 from J, leaving 14 bases between them. The CDR3 spans 15 residues. CDR1 and CDR2 from the germline V gene are MDHEN and SYDVKM.

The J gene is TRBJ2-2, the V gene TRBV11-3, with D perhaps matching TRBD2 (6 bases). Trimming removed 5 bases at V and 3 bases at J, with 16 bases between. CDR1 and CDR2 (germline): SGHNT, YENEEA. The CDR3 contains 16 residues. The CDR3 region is CASSRGWREDTGELFF. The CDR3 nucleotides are TGTGCCAGCAGCCGGGGGTGGAGGGAGGACACCGGGGAGCTGTTTTTT.

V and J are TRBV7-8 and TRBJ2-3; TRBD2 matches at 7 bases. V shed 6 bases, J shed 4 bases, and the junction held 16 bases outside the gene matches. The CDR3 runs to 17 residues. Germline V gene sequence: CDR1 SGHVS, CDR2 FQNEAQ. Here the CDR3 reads CASSLMGRASEADTQYF. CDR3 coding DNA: TGTGCCAGCAGTCTGATGGGGAGGGCCTCAGAAGCAGATACGCAGTATTTT.

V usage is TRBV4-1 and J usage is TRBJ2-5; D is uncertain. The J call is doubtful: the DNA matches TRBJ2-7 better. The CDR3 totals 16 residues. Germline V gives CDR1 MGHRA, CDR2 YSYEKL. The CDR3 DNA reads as TGCGCCAGCAGCCAAGTCGATCTCGGGTTTACCTACGAGCAGTACTTC. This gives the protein CASSQVDLGFTYEQYF.

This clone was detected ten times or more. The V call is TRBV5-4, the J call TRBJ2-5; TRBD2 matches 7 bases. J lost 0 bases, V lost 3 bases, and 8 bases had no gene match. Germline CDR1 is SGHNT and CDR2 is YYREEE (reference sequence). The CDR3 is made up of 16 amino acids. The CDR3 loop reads CASSSGEGRYQETQYF. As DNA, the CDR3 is TGTGCCAGCAGCTCGGGGGAGGGGAGGTACCAAGAGACCCAGTACTTC.

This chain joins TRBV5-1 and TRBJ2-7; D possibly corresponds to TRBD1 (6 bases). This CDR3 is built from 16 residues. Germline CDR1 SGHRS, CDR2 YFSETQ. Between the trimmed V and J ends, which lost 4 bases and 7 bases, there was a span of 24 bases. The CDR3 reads CASSPGTLNRPREQYF. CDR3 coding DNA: TGCGCCAGCAGCCCAGGGACACTCAACCGACCTAGGGAGCAGTACTTC.

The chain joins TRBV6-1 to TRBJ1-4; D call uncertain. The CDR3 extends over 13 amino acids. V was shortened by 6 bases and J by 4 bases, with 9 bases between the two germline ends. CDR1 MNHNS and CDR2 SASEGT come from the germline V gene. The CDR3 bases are TGTGCCAGCAGACAGACACTTAATGAAAAACTGTTTTTT. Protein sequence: CASRQTLNEKLFF.

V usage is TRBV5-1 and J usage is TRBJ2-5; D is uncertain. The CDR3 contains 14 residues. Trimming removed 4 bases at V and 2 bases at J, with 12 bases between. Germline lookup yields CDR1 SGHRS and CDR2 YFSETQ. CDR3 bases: TGCGCCAGCAGCCCAATGAGAGGTCAAGAGACCCAGTACTTC. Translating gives CASSPMRGQETQYF. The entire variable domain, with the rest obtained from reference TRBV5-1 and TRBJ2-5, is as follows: KAGVTQTPRYLIKTRGQQVTLSCSPISGHRSVSWYQQTPGQGLQFLFEYFSETQRNKGNFPGRFSGRQFSNSRSEMNVSTLELGDSALYLCASSPMRGQETQYFGPGTRLLVL.

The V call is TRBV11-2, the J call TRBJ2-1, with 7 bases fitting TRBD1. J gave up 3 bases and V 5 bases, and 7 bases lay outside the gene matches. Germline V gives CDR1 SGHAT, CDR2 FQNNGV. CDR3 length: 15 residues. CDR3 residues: CASSPPDRVYNEQFF. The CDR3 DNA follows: TGTGCCAGCAGCCCACCCGACAGGGTCTACAATGAGCAGTTCTTC.

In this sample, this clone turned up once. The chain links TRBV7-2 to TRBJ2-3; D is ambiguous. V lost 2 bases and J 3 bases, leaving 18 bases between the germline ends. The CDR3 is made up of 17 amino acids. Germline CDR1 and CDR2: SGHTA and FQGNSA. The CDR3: CASSLQANPVGTDTQYF. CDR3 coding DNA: TGTGCCAGCAGCTTACAAGCAAACCCCGTAGGGACAGATACGCAGTATTTT. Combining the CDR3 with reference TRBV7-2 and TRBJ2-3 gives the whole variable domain GAGVSQSPSNKVTEKGKDVELRCDPISGHTALYWYRQSLGQGLEFLIYFQGNSAPDKSGLPSDRFSAERTGGSVSTLTIQRTQQEDSAVYLCASSLQANPVGTDTQYFGPGTRLTVL.

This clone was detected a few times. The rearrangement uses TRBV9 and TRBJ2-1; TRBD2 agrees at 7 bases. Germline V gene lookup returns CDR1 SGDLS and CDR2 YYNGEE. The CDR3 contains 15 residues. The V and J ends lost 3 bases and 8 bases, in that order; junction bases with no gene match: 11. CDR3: CASSAPSAGVDEQFF. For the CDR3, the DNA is TGTGCCAGCAGCGCCCCATCGGCGGGGGTGGATGAGCAGTTCTTC.

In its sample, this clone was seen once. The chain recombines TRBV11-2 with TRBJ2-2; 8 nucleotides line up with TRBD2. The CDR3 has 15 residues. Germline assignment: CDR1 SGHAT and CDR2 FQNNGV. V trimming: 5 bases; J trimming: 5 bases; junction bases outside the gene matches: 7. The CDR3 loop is CASSQTVAGTGELFF. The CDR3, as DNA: TGTGCCAGCAGCCAAACGGTAGCGGGGACCGGGGAGCTGTTTTTT.

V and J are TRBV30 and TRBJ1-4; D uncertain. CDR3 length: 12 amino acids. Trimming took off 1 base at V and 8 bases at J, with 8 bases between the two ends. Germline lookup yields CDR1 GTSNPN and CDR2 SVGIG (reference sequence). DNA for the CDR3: TGTGCCTGGAGTGACAATTTCGAAAAACTGTTTTTT. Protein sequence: CAWSDNFEKLFF.

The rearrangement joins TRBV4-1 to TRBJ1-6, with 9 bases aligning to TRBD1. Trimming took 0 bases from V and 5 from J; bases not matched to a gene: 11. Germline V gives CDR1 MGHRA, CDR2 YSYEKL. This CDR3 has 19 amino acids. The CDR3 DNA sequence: TGCGCCAGCAGCCAAGAGGCGCCCAAAGGGACAGGGAATAATTCACCCCTCCACTTT. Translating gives CASSQEAPKGTGNNSPLHF.

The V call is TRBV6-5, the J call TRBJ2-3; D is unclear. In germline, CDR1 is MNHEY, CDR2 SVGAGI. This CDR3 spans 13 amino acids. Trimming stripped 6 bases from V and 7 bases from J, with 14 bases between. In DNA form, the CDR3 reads TGTGCCAGCAGCAAAGACAACACGTATACGCAGTATTTT. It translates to CASSKDNTYTQYF.

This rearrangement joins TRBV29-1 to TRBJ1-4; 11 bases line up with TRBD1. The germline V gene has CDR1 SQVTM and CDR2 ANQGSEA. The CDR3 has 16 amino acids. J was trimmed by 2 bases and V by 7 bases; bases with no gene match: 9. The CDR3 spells CSARTGGAGTNEKLFF. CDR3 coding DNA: TGCAGCGCAAGGACAGGGGGCGCGGGGACTAATGAAAAACTGTTTTTT.

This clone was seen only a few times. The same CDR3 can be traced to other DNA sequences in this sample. CDR3 DNA: TGTGCCAGCAGTCGCGACAGGGGTTCCTACAATGAGCAGTTCTTC. Translated, it gives CASSRDRGSYNEQFF. The chain links TRBV2 to TRBJ2-1; 8 nucleotides agree with TRBD1. Losses at the gene ends were 5 bases for V and 1 base for J; bases not matched to a gene: 4. CDR3 length: 15 amino acids. Germline V CDR1 and CDR2: SNHLY, FYNNEI. Looking up the rest from reference TRBV2 and TRBJ2-1 gives the full variable domain: EPEVTQTPSHQVTQMGQEVILRCVPISNHLYFYWYRQILGQKVEFLVSFYNNEISEKSEIFDDQFSVERPDGSNFTLKIRSTKLEDSAMYFCASSRDRGSYNEQFFGPGTRLTVL.

The DNA for the CDR3 is TGCGCCAGCAAGGAAGGAAACGGGGCCAACGTCCTGACTTTC. Its translation: CASKEGNGANVLTF. V gene TRBV5-1 combines with J gene TRBJ2-6; no clear D gene. This CDR3 region has 14 residues. CDR1 and CDR2 from the germline V gene are SGHRS and YFSETQ. V lost 6 bases to trimming and J lost 4 bases, with 11 bases between them.

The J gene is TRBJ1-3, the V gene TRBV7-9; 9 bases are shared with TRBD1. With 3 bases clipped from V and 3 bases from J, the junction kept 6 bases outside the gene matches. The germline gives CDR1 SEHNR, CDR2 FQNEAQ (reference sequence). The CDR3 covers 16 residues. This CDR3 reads CASSFHRGLSGNTIYF. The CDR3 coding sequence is TGTGCCAGCAGCTTCCACAGGGGGCTGAGTGGAAACACCATATATTTT. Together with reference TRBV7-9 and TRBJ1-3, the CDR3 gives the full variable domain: DTGVSQNPRHKITKRGQNVTFRCDPISEHNRLYWYRQTLGQGPEFLTYFQNEAQLEKSRLLSDRFSAERPKGSFSTLEIQRTEQGDSAMYLCASSFHRGLSGNTIYFGEGSWLTVV.

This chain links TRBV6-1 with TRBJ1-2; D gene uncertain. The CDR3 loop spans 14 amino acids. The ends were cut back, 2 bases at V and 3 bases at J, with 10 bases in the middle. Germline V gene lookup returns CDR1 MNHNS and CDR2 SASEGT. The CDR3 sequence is CASSETVSYYGYTF. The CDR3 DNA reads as TGTGCCAGCAGTGAAACAGTTTCCTACTATGGCTACACCTTC.

The CDR3 region has the DNA TGTGCCATCAATTCCGGGACTAGCGCCAATGAGCAGTTCTTC. This translates into CAINSGTSANEQFF. This chain joins TRBV10-3 and TRBJ2-1; TRBD2 agrees at 10 bases. The length of the CDR3 is 14 residues. The ends lost 7 bases at V and 6 bases at J; junction bases unmatched: 6. Germline V lookup: CDR1 ENHRY, CDR2 SYGVKD.

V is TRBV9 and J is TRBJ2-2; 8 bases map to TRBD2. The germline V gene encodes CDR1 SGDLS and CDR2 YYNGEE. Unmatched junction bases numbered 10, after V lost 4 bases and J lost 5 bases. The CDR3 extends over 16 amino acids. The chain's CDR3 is CASSPGISGATGELFF. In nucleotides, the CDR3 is TGTGCCAGCAGCCCCGGGATTAGCGGGGCTACCGGGGAGCTGTTTTTT.

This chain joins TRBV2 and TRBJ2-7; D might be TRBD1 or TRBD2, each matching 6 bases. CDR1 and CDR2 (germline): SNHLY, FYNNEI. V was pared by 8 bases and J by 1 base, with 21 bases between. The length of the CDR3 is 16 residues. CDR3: CASGGTYDSGSYEQYF. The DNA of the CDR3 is TGTGCCAGCGGCGGGACATACGATTCTGGATCCTACGAGCAGTACTTC.

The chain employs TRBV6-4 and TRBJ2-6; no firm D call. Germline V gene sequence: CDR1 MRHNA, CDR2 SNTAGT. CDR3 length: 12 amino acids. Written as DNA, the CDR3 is TGTAAAACTACGTCTGGGGCCAACGTCCTGACTTTC. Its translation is CKTTSGANVLTF.

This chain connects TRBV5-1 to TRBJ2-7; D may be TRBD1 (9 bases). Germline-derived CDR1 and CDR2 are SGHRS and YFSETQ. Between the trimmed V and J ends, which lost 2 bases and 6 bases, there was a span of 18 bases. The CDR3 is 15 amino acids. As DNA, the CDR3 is TGCGCCAGCAGCTTACGGACAGGGGCGGGAGGCGAGCAGTACTTC. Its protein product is CASSLRTGAGGEQYF.